This T cell receptor (beta chain) stems from a study of early T cells in non-severe SARS-CoV-2 infection. Study-level background: Sequencing used unsorted whole-blood bulk RNA, so chains lack pairing. Study outcomes and limitations: Anti-spike CD8 responses were favored in VDJdb matching, and private and CD4 specificities were missed.

Separate cDNA molecules each had unique molecular identifiers attached to them. Via MiXCR, TCRdb re-called the 5' RACE reads, giving one row per CDR3 protein. The sample has roughly 70,000 distinct CDR3 sequences, approximately 12% seen once; the top ten hold roughly 1.3%. A word on this clonotype: What it binds is not known.

Sequencing was performed on whole blood. The sequence was collected from an adult who was a healthcare worker with PCR-confirmed SARS-CoV-2 infection or an uninfected control (not recorded which).

CDR3 in amino acids: CAITGGQSRSYEQYF. The CDR3 region has the DNA TGTGCCATCACAGGGGGCCAATCCCGCTCCTACGAGCAGTACTTC. This rearrangement joins TRBV10-3 to TRBJ2-7; 8 bases fit TRBD1. The CDR3 consists of 15 residues. Trimming took 7 bases from V and 0 from J; bases not matched to a gene: 8. Germline CDR1 is ENHRY and CDR2 is SYGVKD.